A selection of T cell receptor beta chains follows, all from one sample in a study of blood T cell repertoires in COVID-19. Some clones are missing from TCRdb's copy, which holds only in-frame ones; the method was immunoSEQ multiplex PCR. The table lists tens of thousands of clones, 80% to 85% of them singletons. Sequenced input: peripheral blood. The receptors derive from a woman aged 60-70 years with acute or convalescent COVID-19. Each CDR3 is given with its conserved first and last residue. D genes are given only for firm matches. Rows give clone size only sometimes, using once, few, many, or a class for an expanded clone.

d_call,v_call,j_call,clone_size,cdr3_nt,cdr3_aa
TRBD2,TRBV12-3/TRBV12-4,TRBJ2-1,-,TGTGCCAGCGGGGGGGTGGATGAGCAGTTCTTC,CASGGVDEQFF
-,TRBV18,TRBJ1-5,-,TGTGCCAGCTCACGGACTGGGGATAGCAATCAGCCCCAGCATTTT,CASSRTGDSNQPQHF
TRBD1,TRBV18,TRBJ2-5,-,TGTGCCAGCTCACAGGGGACAGGGAGAGAGACCCAGTACTTC,CASSQGTGRETQYF
TRBD1,TRBV18,TRBJ1-5,-,TGTGCCAGCTCACCACGGCAGGGGGCAAATCAGCCCCAGCATTTT,CASSPRQGANQPQHF
-,TRBV2,TRBJ2-2,-,TGTGCCAGCAGTGATCCCCCCAGGGGATGGCGGGAGCTGTTTTTT,CASSDPPRGWRELFF
TRBD1,TRBV28,TRBJ1-5,-,TGTGCCAGCAGTCTGCTGACCAGGGGGCGCGTAGGCAATCAGCCCCAGCATTTT,CASSLLTRGRVGNQPQHF
-,TRBV2,TRBJ2-7,-,TGTGCCAGCAGTGTATCTAGCGTCTACTATTCCTACGAGCAGTACTTC,CASSVSSVYYSYEQYF
-,TRBV29-1,TRBJ2-7,-,TGCAGCGTACTTATCAGGTTTTCCTACGAGCAGTACTTC,CSVLIRFSYEQYF
-,TRBV27,TRBJ1-5,-,TGTGCCAGCAGTCTCCGGGGGGTTGGCAATCAGCCCCAGCATTTT,CASSLRGVGNQPQHF
TRBD1,TRBV5-1,TRBJ2-7,-,TGCGCCAGCAGCGCCGGACAGGTCCCCTACGAGCAGTACTTC,CASSAGQVPYEQYF
-,TRBV18,TRBJ1-1,-,TGTGCCAGCTCACCCCAGACAGATGGGTTCAGTTCTGAAGCTTTCTTT,CASSPQTDGFSSEAFF
-,TRBV2,TRBJ1-3,-,TGTGCCAGCAGGGCAGGGGAGGGAAACACCATATATTTT,CASRAGEGNTIYF
TRBD2,TRBV27,TRBJ2-2,-,TGTGCCAGCAGCCTTCTAAGGGGGACTAGCGGGACCGGGAAGCTGTTTTTT,CASSLLRGTSGTGKLFF
-,TRBV28,TRBJ1-1,-,TGTGCCAGCAGTTTATGGTTGGGAGATGAAGCTTTCTTT,CASSLWLGDEAFF
-,TRBV2,TRBJ1-5,-,TGTGCCAGCAGTACGAAGGTCGACAGCTTTAGCAATCAGCCCCAGCATTTT,CASSTKVDSFSNQPQHF
TRBD1,TRBV7-3,TRBJ1-6,-,TGTGCCAGCAGCGCTCAGGGGGCGAATAATTCACCCCTCCACTTT,CASSAQGANNSPLHF
-,TRBV28,TRBJ2-5,once,TGTGCCAGCAGTTTTTACAGGGAAATCCAAGAGACCCAGTACTTC,CASSFYREIQETQYF
-,TRBV6-2/TRBV6-3,TRBJ2-5,once,TGTGCCAGCAGTCCCCCCATTCAGGCCCGCTGGACCCAGTACTTC,CASSPPIQARWTQYF
-,TRBV2,TRBJ1-5,-,TGTGCCAGCAGTGAATACGGTACTTCTGTTCAGCCCCAGCATTTT,CASSEYGTSVQPQHF
-,TRBV4-2,TRBJ2-1,-,TGTGCCAGCAGCCAAGTGTTTGGCCGAGGATTTAATGAGCAGTTCTTC,CASSQVFGRGFNEQFF
TRBD2,TRBV19,TRBJ2-1,-,TGTGCCAGTAGATCCATACTAGCGGGAGGTTACAATGAGCAGTTCTTC,CASRSILAGGYNEQFF
TRBD2,TRBV19,TRBJ2-2,-,TGTGCCAGTAGTCCCCCTAGCGGGAGGGCCACCGGGGAGCTGTTTTTT,CASSPPSGRATGELFF
TRBD1,TRBV10-3,TRBJ1-2,-,TGTGCCATCAGTCTAGGACAGGGTGACTATGGCTACACCTTC,CAISLGQGDYGYTF
-,TRBV27,TRBJ2-1,-,TGTGCCAGCAGTTTAGAGGGATGGCAGGGGGGTGAGCAGTTCTTC,CASSLEGWQGGEQFF
TRBD1,TRBV24-1,TRBJ2-7,-,TGTGCCACCAGCTACTCACCAACTCGACAGGGGACGTCCTACGAGCAGTACTTC,CATSYSPTRQGTSYEQYF
TRBD2,TRBV9,TRBJ2-3,-,TGTGCCAGCAGCGTAGGAATTGGGACTAGCGGGGGGCCAGATACGCAGTATTTT,CASSVGIGTSGGPDTQYF
-,TRBV6-5,TRBJ2-5,few,TGTGCCAGCAGTCGAGCGGTACAAGAGACCCAGTACTTC,CASSRAVQETQYF